Each of the 4 T cell receptor beta chains below was sequenced from the same sample in a study of blood T cell repertoires in COVID-19. Measured with immunoSEQ multiplex PCR; TCRdb has only the in-frame clones, and not every one. The table lists around 150,000 clones, roughly 84% of them singletons. Sequences were obtained from peripheral blood. The origin of the receptors is a woman older than 75 with active or convalescent COVID-19.

Regarding this clone: The same CDR3 also results from other DNA sequences found in this sample. The chain carries TRBV6-1 and TRBJ1-5; D ambiguous. This CDR3 region has 14 residues. Trimming took off 3 bases at V and 2 bases at J, with 8 bases between the two ends. The germline gives CDR1 MNHNS, CDR2 SASEGT. The CDR3 bases are TGTGCCAGCAGTGATGGCGGGGGCAATCAGCCCCAGCATTTT. Protein sequence: CASSDGGGNQPQHF.

V is TRBV4-1 and J is TRBJ2-5; D is perhaps TRBD2 (6 bases). Germline loops: CDR1 MGHRA, CDR2 YSYEKL. The ends were cut back, 4 bases at V and 13 bases at J, with 13 bases in the middle. CDR3 size: 11 residues. The CDR3 nucleotides are TGCGCCAGCAGCCTAGGGACTCGTCGGTACTTC. This translates into CASSLGTRRYF.

The V and J genes are TRBV15 and TRBJ1-1; D unclear. The CDR3 sequence is 13 residues long. CDR1 is LNHNV and CDR2 is YYDKDF in the germline V gene (reference sequence). V lost 1 base to trimming and J lost 3 bases, with 6 bases between them. For the CDR3, the DNA is TGTGCCACCAGCAGAGGAGGAGACACTGAAGCTTTCTTT. Translation: CATSRGGDTEAFF.

The rearrangement joins TRBV11-3 to TRBJ1-1; D is unclear. The ends were cut back, 1 base at V and 8 bases at J, with 17 bases in the middle. The germline gives CDR1 SGHNT, CDR2 YENEEA. The CDR3 has 15 residues. The CDR3 reads CASSLAGNIGGEAFF. The CDR3 nucleotides read TGTGCCAGCAGCTTAGCGGGAAACATCGGTGGCGAAGCTTTCTTT. The full variable domain, with the rest looked up from reference TRBV11-3 and TRBJ1-1, is EAGVVQSPRYKIIEKKQPVAFWCNPISGHNTLYWYLQNLGQGPELLIRYENEEAVDDSQLPKDRFSAERLKGVDSTLKIQPAELGDSAVYLCASSLAGNIGGEAFFGQGTRLTVV.